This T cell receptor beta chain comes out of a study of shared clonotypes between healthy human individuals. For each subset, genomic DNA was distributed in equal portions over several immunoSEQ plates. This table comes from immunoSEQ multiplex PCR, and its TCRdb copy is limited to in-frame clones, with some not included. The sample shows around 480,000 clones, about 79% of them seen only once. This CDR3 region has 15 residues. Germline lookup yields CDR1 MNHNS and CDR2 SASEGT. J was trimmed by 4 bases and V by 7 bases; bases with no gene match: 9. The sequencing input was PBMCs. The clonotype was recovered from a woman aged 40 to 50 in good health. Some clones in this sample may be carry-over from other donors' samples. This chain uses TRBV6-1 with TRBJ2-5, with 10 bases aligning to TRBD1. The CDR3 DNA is TGTGCCAGCACCACACTGACAGGGGGCCTAGAGACCCAGTACTTC. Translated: CASTTLTGGLETQYF.